This T cell receptor (beta chain) was profiled in a study of T-cell reconstitution after alpha-beta-depleted transplantation in children. Regarding the study as a whole: Alpha-beta T cells present about two months after transplant were reported to originate from several hundred expanded graft clones. Recipient T cells and thymic progenitors that survived gave rise to the high TCRbeta diversity observed at day 60 in some patients. From newly produced T cells came most of the T-cell counts and diversity one year after transplant.

It was with unique molecular identifiers that the TCRbeta library was prepared. Via MiXCR, TCRdb re-called the PCR reads, giving one row per CDR3 protein. The sample shows 900,000 or so distinct CDR3 sequences, around 15% of them seen only once. From germline, CDR1 is SQVTM and CDR2 ANQGSEA. V lost 0 bases, J lost 5 bases, and 6 bases stayed unmatched. The CDR3 spans 15 residues. About this clonotype: Its antigen is not identified.

This specimen was PBMCs, mostly from graft donor cells, taken 360 days after TCRalphabeta/CD19-depleted stem cell transplant. The chain carries TRBV29-1 and TRBJ2-3, with 9 positions matching TRBD2. This receptor was obtained from a male patient younger than 18 who had a stem cell transplant for acute lymphoblastic leukemia, so the T cells may come from the graft donor. CDR3 in DNA: TGCAGCGTTGAAGAGCTAGCGGGATTGGTAGATACGCAGTATTTT. Residues: CSVEELAGLVDTQYF.